The 20 T cell receptor beta chains presented below share a single source sample, sequenced in a study of spatial heterogeneity in lung cancer (dated by TCRdb to the late 2010s). The sample's time point label, in plain terms: sample taken at primary tumor resection. Libraries were constructed by 5' RACE. The instrument was a NextSeq 500. TCRdb itself trimmed the public reads at Q25 with fastp, ran MiXCR and retained productive beta chains. When rows share a CDR3 protein, they turn into one entry using the most common DNA and genes. This sample lists 55,000 to 70,000 distinct CDR3 sequences; roughly 6.6% were detected once. In total, the top ten clones hold roughly 14% of the sample. The sequenced sample was PBMCs, obtained at surgery. These receptors all stem from a female donor with early-stage non-small cell lung cancer.

V is TRBV5-1 and J is TRBJ2-5, with D tentatively TRBD2 (7 bases). Trimming cost V 3 bases and J 3 bases, with 12 bases left between them. Germline-derived CDR1 and CDR2 are SGHRS and YFSETQ. The CDR3 contains 14 residues. CDR3 nucleotides: TGCGCCAGCAGCTCGAGGGGGGGCGAAGAGACCCAGTACTTC. It is translated as CASSSRGGEETQYF.

The V and J genes are TRBV6-2 or TRBV6-3 and TRBJ1-1; 7 bases match TRBD1. This CDR3 spans 14 amino acids. Germline-derived CDR1 and CDR2 are MNHEY and SVGEGT. V gave up 6 bases and J gave up 4 bases; unmatched junction bases: 8. The CDR3 here is CASRSVTGPTEAFF. CDR3 bases: TGTGCCAGCAGATCCGTGACAGGGCCCACTGAAGCTTTCTTT.

The sample holds a few counts of this clonotype. This rearrangement joins TRBV20-1 to TRBJ2-1, with D uncertain. V shed 2 bases and J shed 3 bases, with 17 bases lying between them. The germline V gene has CDR1 DFQATT and CDR2 SNEGSKA (reference sequence). The CDR3 spans 16 residues. DNA of the CDR3: TGCAGTGCTAGAAACCCCTCGGGCGGCGGCTACAATGAGCAGTTCTTC. Amino acids: CSARNPSGGGYNEQFF.

This clonotype was counted many times. This chain uses TRBV10-3 with TRBJ2-3, with a possible D match to TRBD1 (5 bases). Germline CDR1 and CDR2: ENHRY and SYGVKD. Trimming took 10 bases from V and 2 from J, leaving 13 bases between them. The CDR3 length is 13 residues. CDR3 in DNA: TGTGCCACCTCTAGGGGATCCACAGATACGCAGTATTTT. It specifies CATSRGSTDTQYF.

This clonotype has only a few counts. The V and J genes are TRBV20-1 and TRBJ1-1; the match to TRBD1 covers 7 bases. Germline CDR1 reads DFQATT; CDR2 reads SNEGSKA (reference sequence). This CDR3 has 13 amino acids. J lost 4 bases, V lost 5 bases, and 7 bases had no gene match. The CDR3 protein is CSAPRQGGTEAFF. The CDR3 nucleotides are TGCAGTGCTCCTCGACAGGGCGGCACTGAAGCTTTCTTT.

This clonotype showed up many times. The chain uses TRBV7-2 and TRBJ2-5; D remains unclear. V lost 5 bases, J lost 4 bases, and 11 bases lay in between. Germline CDR1 reads SGHTA; CDR2 reads FQGNSA. CDR3 length: 13 amino acids. The CDR3 region has the DNA TGTGCCAGCAGCCCTGGGCATGCAGAGACCCAGTACTTC. It specifies CASSPGHAETQYF.

This clonotype was counted between two and nine times. This rearrangement joins TRBV5-1 to TRBJ2-3, with 10 bases that match TRBD1. With 4 bases clipped from V and 1 base from J, the junction kept 9 bases outside the gene matches. The CDR3 sequence is 17 residues long. CDR1 is SGHRS, CDR2 YFSETQ, per germline. As DNA, the CDR3 is TGCGCCAGCAGCCCCAGGACAGGGGGAAGCGGCACAGATACGCAGTATTTT. Its translation: CASSPRTGGSGTDTQYF.

CDR3 in DNA: TGTGCCAGCAGTTACTCGAGTCAGCCGGGACAGGGGAACAGAGAGACCCAGTACTTC. Its translation is CASSYSSQPGQGNRETQYF. The chain joins TRBV6-2 or TRBV6-3 to TRBJ2-5; TRBD1 aligns across 10 bases. With V trimmed by 0 bases and J by 4 bases, 14 bases remained unmatched. The CDR3 consists of 19 residues. CDR1 and CDR2 from the germline V gene are MNHEY and SVGEGT.

This clonotype was seen many times. CDR3 sequence (DNA): TGTGCCAGCAACGGCCCTCTGGGGAGGTATGAGCAGTTCTTC. Amino acid sequence: CASNGPLGRYEQFF. The V and J genes are TRBV2 and TRBJ2-1; TRBD2 is a possible D gene (6 bases). The CDR3 length is 14 residues. V lost 7 bases and J lost 8, with 18 bases in between. Germline loops: CDR1 SNHLY, CDR2 FYNNEI.

This clonotype was picked up many times. The chain joins TRBV10-3 to TRBJ1-4; D unclear. CDR1 is ENHRY, CDR2 SYGVKD, per germline. There are 12 residues in the CDR3. V lost 11 bases, J lost 2 bases, and 9 bases lay in between. The CDR3: CASAMTNEKLFF. The DNA of the CDR3 is TGTGCCTCGGCGATGACTAATGAAAAACTGTTTTTT.

In its sample, this clonotype was seen many times. The chain recombines TRBV2 with TRBJ2-6; D gene uncertain. V lost 1 base and J 4 bases, leaving 8 bases between the germline ends. This CDR3 comprises 15 residues. The V gene's germline CDR1 is SNHLY and CDR2 FYNNEI. The CDR3 DNA reads TGTGCCAGCAGTGAAGGGGCGATGGGGGCCAACGTCCTGACTTTC. Protein sequence: CASSEGAMGANVLTF. Drawing the rest from reference TRBV2 and TRBJ2-6, the complete variable domain is EPEVTQTPSHQVTQMGQEVILRCVPISNHLYFYWYRQILGQKVEFLVSFYNNEISEKSEIFDDQFSVERPDGSNFTLKIRSTKLEDSAMYFCASSEGAMGANVLTFGAGSRLTVL.

The V gene is TRBV10-3, the J gene TRBJ1-1, with D maybe TRBD1 (5 bases). Germline V CDR1 and CDR2: ENHRY, SYGVKD. Trimming left V 8 bases short and J 4 bases short, with 8 bases between. The CDR3 is made up of 11 amino acids. The CDR3 loop reads CAISGGTEAFF. The CDR3 DNA sequence: TGTGCCATCTCTGGGGGCACTGAAGCTTTCTTT.

This clonotype has a count of ten or more. The chain couples TRBV20-1 to TRBJ2-7, with 8 bases fitting TRBD1. V trimming: 3 bases; J trimming: 3 bases; junction bases outside the gene matches: 10. The CDR3 contains 15 residues. The germline CDR1 and CDR2 sequences are DFQATT and SNEGSKA (reference sequence). The CDR3 coding sequence is TGCAGTGCTAGGGAGGGTGGACAGGGACGCTACGAGCAGTACGTC. This translates into CSAREGGQGRYEQYV.

V and J are TRBV2 and TRBJ2-2; D may correspond to TRBD1 or TRBD2 (5 bases each). V lost 7 bases and J lost 4, with 22 bases in between. The CDR3 totals 17 residues. Germline V CDR1 and CDR2: SNHLY, FYNNEI. The CDR3 reads CASTPSGGGFSTGELFF. In DNA form, the CDR3 reads TGTGCCAGCACCCCTTCAGGTGGGGGATTTTCCACCGGGGAGCTGTTTTTT. The full variable domain, completed using reference TRBV2 and TRBJ2-2, is EPEVTQTPSHQVTQMGQEVILRCVPISNHLYFYWYRQILGQKVEFLVSFYNNEISEKSEIFDDQFSVERPDGSNFTLKIRSTKLEDSAMYFCASTPSGGGFSTGELFFGEGSRLTVL.

This clonotype turned up a few times. This chain joins TRBV2 and TRBJ1-3; D ambiguous. Germline V gene sequence: CDR1 SNHLY, CDR2 FYNNEI. The CDR3 spans 15 residues. The V gene lost 6 bases and the J gene lost 0 bases, with 12 bases spanning the gap. The CDR3 region has the DNA TGTGCCAGCAGCCTACTAGCGGGCTCTGGAAACACCATATATTTT. Protein: CASSLLAGSGNTIYF.

This clonotype was found many times. This chain joins TRBV21-1 and TRBJ2-5; TRBD2, the table's D call, was not compared with the DNA. TRBV21-1 is a listed pseudogene. The CDR3 extends over 20 amino acids. The CDR3 loop is CASSKGEETSGGSFQETQYF. Here the CDR3 DNA reads TGTGCCAGCAGCAAAGGCGAAGAGACTAGCGGGGGCTCCTTCCAAGAGACCCAGTACTTC.

In its sample, this clonotype was seen many times. The chain carries TRBV3-1 and TRBJ1-2, with a possible D match to TRBD1 (5 bases). The CDR3 consists of 15 residues. Trimming removed 2 bases at V and 6 bases at J, with 16 bases between. Germline V gene sequence: CDR1 LGHDT, CDR2 YNNKEL (reference sequence). CDR3 amino acids: CASSQYGQGPDGYTF. For the CDR3, the DNA is TGTGCCAGCAGCCAATATGGGCAGGGTCCGGATGGCTACACCTTC.

Many counts were recorded for this clonotype. J is TRBJ2-7 and V is TRBV6-5; perhaps D is TRBD1 or TRBD2 (6 bases each). Germline loops: CDR1 MNHEY, CDR2 SVGAGI. The CDR3 has 14 residues. The V end lost 5 bases, the J end lost 3 bases, and 14 bases lay between the germline ends. This CDR3 reads CASSEGGKGYEQYV. The CDR3 nucleotides are TGTGCCAGCAGTGAGGGGGGAAAAGGCTACGAGCAGTACGTC.

This clonotype appeared a few times. The germline gene is not matched at one end of the junction; a read error may be the cause. This sequence joins TRBV7-9 and TRBJ2-3, with 9 nucleotides matching TRBD2. The length of the CDR3 is 15 residues. Germline-derived CDR1 and CDR2 are SEHNR and FQNEAQ (reference sequence). The CDR3: CASSVAGASTDTQYF. CDR3 sequence (DNA): TGTGCCAGCAGCGTAGCGGGAGCTAGCACAGATACGCAGTATTTT.

The chain uses TRBV5-1 and TRBJ1-1, with 8 bases that match TRBD1. CDR3 length equals 15 residues. V trimming: 2 bases; J trimming: 6 bases; junction bases outside the gene matches: 9. Germline assignment: CDR1 SGHRS and CDR2 YFSETQ. The CDR3 bases are TGCGCCAGCAGCTTAGGAGGACAGGGAAACCCTGAAGCTTTCTTT. Its protein is CASSLGGQGNPEAFF.